A selection of T cell receptor beta chains follows, all from one sample in a study of CD8 T cells in ankylosing spondylitis. TCRdb processed the 5' RACE reads anew with MiXCR; each CDR3 protein has one entry. The sample shows roughly 180,000 distinct CDR3 sequences, 9.5% to 15% of them seen only once. The sample was blood, either unsorted or a sorted T cell fraction (not recorded which). The receptor set was obtained from a male donor with ankylosing spondylitis or in good health (not recorded which). The CDR3 runs from the conserved cysteine through the conserved F or W. Fields, in order: J gene, D gene, V gene, clone size, CDR3 DNA, CDR3 protein. D genes are given only for firm matches. The listing skips clone size in some rows; elsewhere it reads once, few, many or a size class.

>TRBJ1-1|TRBD1|TRBV4-1|many
TGCGCCAGCAGCCCTTCGACAGGGATGAACACTGAAGCTTTCTTT
CASSPSTGMNTEAFF
>TRBJ2-1|TRBD1|TRBV11-2|few
TGTGCCAGCAGCTTAGAAGTGGTGGGACAGGGCTACAATGAGCAGTTCTTC
CASSLEVVGQGYNEQFF
>TRBJ2-1|.|TRBV6-1|few
TGTGCCAGCAATCCGGGAGATTGGGAGAATGAGCAGTTCTTC
CASNPGDWENEQFF
>TRBJ2-3|TRBD2|TRBV6-4|.
TGTGCCAGCAGCGGGACTAGCGGGGCAGATACGCAGTATTTT
CASSGTSGADTQYF
>TRBJ2-3|.|TRBV27|.
TGTGCCAGCAGTCCGGAGATCACAGATACGCAGTATTTT
CASSPEITDTQYF
>TRBJ2-3|TRBD2|TRBV6-1|.
TGTGCCAGTATATATAGCGGGGGGGCCGCAGATACGCAGTATTTT
CASIYSGGAADTQYF
>TRBJ2-7|TRBD2|TRBV4-1|few
TGCGCCAGCAGCCAATCGATAGCGGGAGAAACCTACGAGCAGTACTTC
CASSQSIAGETYEQYF
>TRBJ1-2|TRBD1|TRBV27|few
TGTGCCAGCAGTTTGGGACAGAGCTATGGCTACACCTTC
CASSLGQSYGYTF
>TRBJ2-7|.|TRBV27|.
TGTGCCAGCAGTTTAAAAGGAGGGGGATACGAGCAGTACTTC
CASSLKGGGYEQYF
>TRBJ2-1|.|TRBV20-1|few
TGCAGTGCTAGAAGGGCAGCTTATTACAATGAGCAGTTCTTC
CSARRAAYYNEQFF
>TRBJ2-2|.|TRBV27|few
TGTGCCAGCAGTGACCTCACGCCGAACACCGGGGAGCTGTTTTTT
CASSDLTPNTGELFF
>TRBJ2-5|.|TRBV18|few
TGTGCCAGCTCACCAGCCAACGGGGGTGAGACCCAGTACTTC
CASSPANGGETQYF
>TRBJ2-1|TRBD2|TRBV7-6|.
TGTGCCAGCAGCACCCGGGGGGGCCTGAATGAGCAGTTCTTC
CASSTRGGLNEQFF
>TRBJ1-2|.|TRBV30|many
TGTGCCTGGAAAAAAGGCCGGGTCTATGGCTACACCTTC
CAWKKGRVYGYTF
>TRBJ2-7|.|TRBV12-3/TRBV12-4|.
TGTGCCAGCAGTTTCGGCAGGGACTCCTACGAGCAGTACTTC
CASSFGRDSYEQYF
>TRBJ2-4|.|TRBV27|.
TGTGCCAGCGGATCGGGGAACATTCAGTACTTC
CASGSGNIQYF
>TRBJ2-1|.|TRBV11-2|few
TGTGCCAGCAGCCCGGCGGAGGGGGCCGCAGGGGAGCAGTTCTTC
CASSPAEGAAGEQFF
>TRBJ2-1|TRBD2|TRBV12-3/TRBV12-4|many
TGTGCCAGCAGCAACAACGCGGGGACTAGCGGAGGGAATGAGCAGTTCTTC
CASSNNAGTSGGNEQFF
>TRBJ2-2|TRBD2|TRBV5-1|many
TGCGCCAGCAGCGATCTAGCGGGATCTGTCACCGGGGAGCTGTTTTTT
CASSDLAGSVTGELFF
>TRBJ2-1|TRBD2|TRBV2|few
TGTGCCAGCATTAAACTAGCGGGAGGATATAATGAGCAGTTCTTC
CASIKLAGGYNEQFF
>TRBJ2-1|TRBD2|TRBV20-1|once
TGCAGTGCTAGGAGGCGGGGGGTATGGAACAATGAGCAGTTCTTC
CSARRRGVWNNEQFF
>TRBJ2-1|TRBD2|TRBV7-9|few
TGTGCTATCCGGCCGGGGGGTTCCTACAATGAGCAGTTCTTC
CAIRPGGSYNEQFF
>TRBJ2-3|TRBD2|TRBV12-5|few
TGTGCTAGTGGTTTGAGGCAAGCAGCGGGGGCGGGAGATACGCAGTATTTT
CASGLRQAAGAGDTQYF
>TRBJ2-1|.|TRBV29-1|few
TGCAGCGTTCCGCACGGAAGCTCCTACAATGAGCAGTTCTTC
CSVPHGSSYNEQFF
>TRBJ2-1|.|TRBV27|.
TGTGCCAGCAGTTCGCTCGGGGGGCAGACGGAAAATGAGCAGTTCTTC
CASSSLGGQTENEQFF
>TRBJ1-1|.|TRBV11-2|.
TGTGCCAGCAGCTTAGGGGTTACGGCTGAAGCTTTCTTT
CASSLGVTAEAFF
>TRBJ2-1|.|TRBV20-1|.
TGCAGTGCTAGGGGACACTTCTACAATGAGCAGTTCTTC
CSARGHFYNEQFF
>TRBJ2-5|TRBD2|TRBV3-1|few
TGTGCCAGCAGCAAGACTAGCGGTCAAGAGACCCAGTACTTC
CASSKTSGQETQYF
>TRBJ2-5|.|TRBV12-3/TRBV12-4|few
TGTGCCATCCCACCCCCCCGTGATTGGGGAGAGACCCAGTACTTC
CAIPPPRDWGETQYF
>TRBJ2-3|.|TRBV7-9|.
TGTGCCAGCAGCCAAGGACGAATCTACTCCACAGATACGCAGTATTTT
CASSQGRIYSTDTQYF
>TRBJ2-1|.|TRBV7-9|few
TGTGCCAGCAGCTCAGTAGCAGGGCCAAGAGCCTACAATGAGCAGTTCTTC
CASSSVAGPRAYNEQFF
>TRBJ2-7|.|TRBV2|.
TGTGCCAGCAGTAAACGGAGCTTGGGGGGCGAGCAGTACTTC
CASSKRSLGGEQYF
>TRBJ2-1|TRBD1|TRBV20-1|.
TGCAGTGCTCCTCCTTGGACAGGGGTAACAGCCTACAATGAGCAGTTCTTC
CSAPPWTGVTAYNEQFF
>TRBJ2-7|TRBD1|TRBV7-9|few
TGTGCCAGCAGTAATCACAGGGGATCTAGGCTTTACGAGCAGTACTTC
CASSNHRGSRLYEQYF
>TRBJ2-7|.|TRBV3-1|few
TGTGCCAGCAGCCGAGGGCCTAGCGCATACGAGCAGTACTTC
CASSRGPSAYEQYF
>TRBJ2-1|TRBD2|TRBV19|.
TGTGCCAGTAGTATTAGCCCGGGAGGGCCACATGAGCAGTTCTTC
CASSISPGGPHEQFF
>TRBJ1-6|.|TRBV6-1|few
TGTGCCAGCAGTGAAGCAGAGGTTTCACCCCTCCACTTT
CASSEAEVSPLHF
>TRBJ2-7|TRBD2|TRBV6-5|few
TGTGCCAGCAGTTACTCGAGAGGGCGGGAGAGGGACGAGCAGTACTTC
CASSYSRGRERDEQYF
>TRBJ2-7|TRBD2|TRBV27|many
TGTGCCAGCAGTTTCTCATATGGGAGGGCCGATGAGCAGTACTTC
CASSFSYGRADEQYF
>TRBJ2-1|TRBD1|TRBV12-3/TRBV12-4|.
TGTGCCAGCAGTTTAGGGGACAGGGGCTACAATGAGCAGTTCTTC
CASSLGDRGYNEQFF